This T cell receptor beta chain was captured in a study of beta chain features in type 1 diabetes. Whole-study results and caveats: For type 1 diabetes patients, VDJ junctions showed fewer insertions and more deletions. Comparison showed that naive, central memory and Treg TCRB repertoires appeared more similar among patients than among healthy donors.

Germline loops: CDR1 MNHNY, CDR2 SVGAGI (reference sequence). The V and J ends lost 2 bases and 6 bases respectively, with 9 bases between them. CDR3 length: 13 residues. Every bit of the isolated RNA underwent reverse transcription, so sequencing read expressed TCRB transcripts. TCRdb's copy holds only in-frame clones and misses some; the assay was immunoSEQ multiplex PCR. Of about 360,000 clones listed, around 12% are singletons. This clone appeared a few times. Antigen: not known. The chain couples TRBV6-6 to TRBJ2-3, with TRBD2 as a possible D gene (6 bases). This receptor was identified in a young man in good health. Sequenced input: naive CD4+ T cells from blood. DNA of the CDR3: TGTGCCAGCAGTTACGTGGGGAGGGATACGCAGTATTTT. Translation gives CASSYVGRDTQYF.